This T cell receptor beta chain was sequenced in a study of T cell changes during pregnancy in multiple sclerosis. Only one count was recorded for this clone. Germline V gene data show CDR1 as SNHLY and CDR2 as FYNNEI. CDR3 size: 19 residues. V lost 4 bases, J lost 1 base, and 25 bases lay in between. Using immunoSEQ multiplex PCR, the repertoire was profiled, and TCRdb retains in-frame clones only, with some absent. The sample lists just under 80,000 clones, roughly 93% occurring once. Sample: peripheral blood, taken in the first trimester of pregnancy. This TCR was recovered from a female donor with multiple sclerosis, enrolled in a pregnancy study. J is TRBJ1-2 and V is TRBV2; the D is unclear. The CDR3 spells CASSGKEATEASHNYGYTF. As DNA, the CDR3 is TGTGCCAGCAGTGGAAAGGAAGCGACGGAGGCCTCTCATAACTATGGCTACACCTTC.